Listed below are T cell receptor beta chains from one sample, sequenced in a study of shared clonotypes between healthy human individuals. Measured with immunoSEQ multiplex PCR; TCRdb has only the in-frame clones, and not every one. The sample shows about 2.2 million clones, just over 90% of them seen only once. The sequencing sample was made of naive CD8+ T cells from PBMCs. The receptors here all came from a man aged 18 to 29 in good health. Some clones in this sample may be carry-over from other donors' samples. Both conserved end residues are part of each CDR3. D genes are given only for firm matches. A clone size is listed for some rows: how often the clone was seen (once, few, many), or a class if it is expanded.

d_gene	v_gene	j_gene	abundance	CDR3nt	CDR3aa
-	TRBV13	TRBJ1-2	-	TGTGCCAGCAGCTTAGGGCCAGGGAACGACTATGGCTACACCTTC	CASSLGPGNDYGYTF
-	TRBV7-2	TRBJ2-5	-	TGTGCCAGCAGCCCATCCCCATCGCTTGTGGAGACCCAGTACTTC	CASSPSPSLVETQYF
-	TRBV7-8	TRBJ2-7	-	TGTGCCAGCAGCCCGAAATCACCCTCCTACGAGCAGTACTTC	CASSPKSPSYEQYF
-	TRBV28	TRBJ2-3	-	TGTGCCAGCAGTCCCGCCTCACAGGTCACTCACACAGATACGCAGTATTTT	CASSPASQVTHTDTQYF
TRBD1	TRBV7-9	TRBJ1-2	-	TGTGCCAGCAGCTTAGGGAAAGCGGGACAGCGACCTATCTATGGCTACACCTTC	CASSLGKAGQRPIYGYTF
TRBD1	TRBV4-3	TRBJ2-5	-	TGCGCCAGCAGCCAAGGGACAGGGGGCAGGGAGACCCAGTACTTC	CASSQGTGGRETQYF
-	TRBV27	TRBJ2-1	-	TGTGCCAGCAGTGCGTTAGGAGGTCACGGTGTGAATGAGCAGTTCTTC	CASSALGGHGVNEQFF
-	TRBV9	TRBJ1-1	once	TGTGCCAGCAGCGTAGGAGAGGGTTTGACTGAAGCTTTCTTT	CASSVGEGLTEAFF
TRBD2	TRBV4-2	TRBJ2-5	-	TGTGCCAGCAGCCAGATAGGGCTAGCGGGAAGGGAGACCCAGTACTTC	CASSQIGLAGRETQYF
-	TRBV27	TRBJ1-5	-	TGTGCCAGCAGTTCTCACAGCTCTCTGTCGCCCCAGCATTTT	CASSSHSSLSPQHF
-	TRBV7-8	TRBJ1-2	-	TGTGCCAGCAGCTTTTTCACGGGCCCTCTTGGCTACACCTTC	CASSFFTGPLGYTF
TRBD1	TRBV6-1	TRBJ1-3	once	TGTGCCAGCAGTGTAGACAGGGGGCAAAGAAACACCATATATTTT	CASSVDRGQRNTIYF
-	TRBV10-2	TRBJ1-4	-	TGCGCCAGCACCTTAGGGACCCGGAGTGAAAAACTGTTTTTT	CASTLGTRSEKLFF
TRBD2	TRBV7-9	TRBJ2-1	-	TGTGCCAGCAGCCCCCGACTAGCGGGAGGAGTCAGTGAGCAGTTCTTC	CASSPRLAGGVSEQFF
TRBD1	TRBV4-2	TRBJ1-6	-	TGTGCCAGCAGCCAAGATGGAACCGGGACAGGGGCTTTACCCCTCCACTTT	CASSQDGTGTGALPLHF
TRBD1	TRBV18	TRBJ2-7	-	TGTGCCAGCTCTCGACTTCGGGACAGGGCTCCCTCCTACGAGCAGTACTTC	CASSRLRDRAPSYEQYF
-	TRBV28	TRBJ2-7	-	TGTGCCAGCACCCTGGGTGGGGGCTCCTACGAGCAGTACTTC	CASTLGGGSYEQYF
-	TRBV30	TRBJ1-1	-	TGTGCCTGGGGGATGAAGAACACTGAAGCTTTCTTT	CAWGMKNTEAFF
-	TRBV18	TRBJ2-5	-	TGTGCCAGCTCACCGGGGTCATCCGAGACCCAGTACTTC	CASSPGSSETQYF
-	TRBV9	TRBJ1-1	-	TGTGCCAGCAGCGTAGGGGGACGCACTGAAGCTTTCTTT	CASSVGGRTEAFF
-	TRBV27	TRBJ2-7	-	TGTGCCAGCAGTTTATCGGAGGAAGGGGGGTTCGAGCAGTACTTC	CASSLSEEGGFEQYF
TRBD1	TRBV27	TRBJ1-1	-	TGTGCCAGCAGTCCTAGACAGGGCACTGAAGCTTTCTTT	CASSPRQGTEAFF
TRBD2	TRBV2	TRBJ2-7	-	TGTGCCAGCATGGGAGTAGCGGGAGCCTCCTACGAGCAGTACTTC	CASMGVAGASYEQYF
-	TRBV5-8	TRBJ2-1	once	TGTGCCAGCAGCTTTTCGGGCCTCTTCTCCTACAATGAGCAGTTCTTC	CASSFSGLFSYNEQFF